The next 22 T cell receptor beta chains were all read from a single sample in a study of blood T cells in healthy people across ages. Primers used in a second PCR of roughly 6 to 12 cycles were a sample-barcoded 5' primer and a J-beta primer mix. TCRdb passed the 5' RACE reads through MiXCR, listing each CDR3 protein once. This table has roughly 570,000 distinct CDR3 sequences, 25% to 30% appearing once. The sequencing sample was made of blood. The receptors derive from a woman between 65 and 79 years old in good health.

In its sample, this clonotype was seen a few times. This chain connects TRBV7-2 to TRBJ1-5, with no clear D. V was trimmed by 3 bases and J by 3 bases, leaving 6 bases between them. Looked up from germline, CDR1 is SGHTA and CDR2 is FQGNSA. The CDR3 spans 13 residues. CDR3 amino acids: CASSLGINQPQHF. The CDR3 nucleotides are TGTGCCAGCAGCTTGGGGATCAATCAGCCCCAGCATTTT. The full variable domain, its missing parts supplied by reference TRBV7-2 and TRBJ1-5, is GAGVSQSPSNKVTEKGKDVELRCDPISGHTALYWYRQSLGQGLEFLIYFQGNSAPDKSGLPSDRFSAERTGGSVSTLTIQRTQQEDSAVYLCASSLGINQPQHFGDGTRLSIL.

The chain has TRBV7-2 and TRBJ2-5; D gene uncertain. The CDR3 has 14 amino acids. CDR1 SGHTA and CDR2 FQGNSA come from the germline V gene. Trimming shortened V by 0 bases and J by 3 bases, and 8 bases separated the two germline ends. The chain's CDR3 is CASSLAPREETQYF. The CDR3 bases are TGTGCCAGCAGCTTAGCTCCAAGGGAAGAGACCCAGTACTTC.

This chain connects TRBV5-1 to TRBJ2-1; 7 bases are a match to TRBD1. The CDR3 length is 15 residues. CDR1 and CDR2 from the germline V gene are SGHRS and YFSETQ. V was clipped by 0 bases and J by 5 bases; unmatched bases: 5. For the CDR3, the DNA is TGCGCCAGCAGCTTGGACGGGACAGTGCACAATGAGCAGTTCTTC. Encoded protein: CASSLDGTVHNEQFF.

At least ten counts were recorded for this clonotype. The gene calls are TRBV12-5 and TRBJ2-5; 7 bases fit TRBD2. Per germline, CDR1 LGHNT and CDR2 FRNRAP. Germline trimming cut 2 bases from V and 5 bases from J; bases unmatched to any gene: 5. This CDR3 has 14 amino acids. The CDR3 bases are TGTGCTAGTGGTTTGATCGGACTAGAGGAGACCCAGTACTTC. Its protein is CASGLIGLEETQYF.

CDR3 sequence (DNA): TGTGCCAGCAGTGAAGCGCCCACAGGGGACTACGAGCAGTACTTC. Amino acids: CASSEAPTGDYEQYF. The V and J genes are TRBV6-1 and TRBJ2-7; 7 positions match TRBD1. This CDR3 spans 15 amino acids. Germline CDR1 reads MNHNS; CDR2 reads SASEGT. The ends lost 0 bases at V and 3 bases at J; junction bases unmatched: 5.

The rearrangement joins TRBV2 to TRBJ2-5; D call uncertain. V was cut by 9 bases and J by 1 base, with 18 bases left in between. In germline, CDR1 is SNHLY, CDR2 FYNNEI. This CDR3 spans 15 amino acids. CDR3 in amino acids: CASSKGFSTQETQYF. CDR3 coding DNA: TGTGCCAGTAGTAAGGGTTTTTCCACCCAAGAGACCCAGTACTTC. Full variable domain (remainder filled in from reference TRBV2 and TRBJ2-5): EPEVTQTPSHQVTQMGQEVILRCVPISNHLYFYWYRQILGQKVEFLVSFYNNEISEKSEIFDDQFSVERPDGSNFTLKIRSTKLEDSAMYFCASSKGFSTQETQYFGPGTRLLVL.

This chain links TRBV4-1 with TRBJ2-5; 10 bases match TRBD2. Trimming took 4 bases from V and 3 from J; bases not matched to a gene: 5. CDR3 length: 15 residues. Germline V gene data show CDR1 as MGHRA and CDR2 as YSYEKL. The CDR3 region has the DNA TGCGCCAGCAGCCTAATAGCGGGAGGTAAAGAGACCCAGTACTTC. It codes for CASSLIAGGKETQYF.

J is TRBJ1-2 and V is TRBV29-1; D is possibly TRBD1 (6 bases). V was cut by 7 bases and J by 0 bases, with 12 bases left in between. CDR1 is SQVTM, CDR2 ANQGSEA, per germline. The CDR3 is made up of 13 amino acids. CDR3 coding DNA: TGCAGCGCGCACCAGGGGTCTAACTATGGCTACACCTTC. Its translation is CSAHQGSNYGYTF.

The chain uses TRBV7-9 and TRBJ2-7; D is perhaps TRBD2 (5 bases). The CDR3 is 15 amino acids. Germline values: CDR1 SEHNR, CDR2 FQNEAQ (reference sequence). The germline V and J ends were trimmed by 2 bases and 4 bases, with 15 bases remaining between them. CDR3 residues: CASSLSPPGTYEQYF. The DNA for the CDR3 is TGTGCCAGCAGCTTATCTCCCCCGGGAACGTACGAGCAGTACTTC.

This clonotype was recorded at least ten times. The J gene is TRBJ2-7, the V gene TRBV10-3; perhaps TRBD1 as D (6 bases). Germline-derived CDR1 and CDR2 are ENHRY and SYGVKD. V lost 8 bases to trimming and J lost 4 bases, with 12 bases between them. The CDR3 has 12 residues. In nucleotides, the CDR3 is TGTGCCATCGGACAGAGGCCTTACGAGCAGTACTTC. This sequence encodes CAIGQRPYEQYF.

The chain links TRBV20-1 to TRBJ2-1, with D perhaps TRBD2 (6 bases). The CDR3 is 13 residues long. Germline V gene lookup returns CDR1 DFQATT and CDR2 SNEGSKA (reference sequence). V dropped 6 bases and J dropped 4 bases, with 13 bases sitting between them. CDR3: CSAYSGSYNEQFF. CDR3 DNA sequence: TGCAGTGCCTATAGCGGATCGTACAATGAGCAGTTCTTC.

J is TRBJ2-1 and V is TRBV20-1; 9 nucleotides agree with TRBD2. Germline V gene lookup returns CDR1 DFQATT and CDR2 SNEGSKA (reference sequence). V lost 5 bases, J lost 12 bases, and 14 bases stayed unmatched. The CDR3 sequence is 14 residues long. The CDR3 reads CSAPAGGIPSGQFF. The CDR3 coding sequence is TGCAGTGCTCCTGCGGGGGGGATCCCCTCGGGGCAGTTCTTC.

This rearrangement joins TRBV10-3 to TRBJ1-5, with a weak D call TRBD1 (6 bases). The CDR3 spans 16 residues. From germline, CDR1 is ENHRY and CDR2 SYGVKD. V was shortened by 0 bases and J by 2 bases, with 11 bases between the two germline ends. CDR3 nucleotide sequence: TGTGCCATCAGTGAGTCCGTTGGGGGCGGCAATCAGCCCCAGCATTTT. It yields the protein CAISESVGGGNQPQHF.

The chain employs TRBV27 and TRBJ2-2, with 8 nucleotides matching TRBD2. Germline values: CDR1 MNHEY, CDR2 SMNVEV (reference sequence). The CDR3 has 15 residues. V shed 7 bases and J 8 bases; nucleotides not matched to a gene: 12. CDR3 sequence: CASKAGVPGVGELFF. CDR3 in DNA: TGTGCCAGCAAAGCGGGGGTCCCGGGGGTAGGGGAGCTGTTTTTT.

V gene TRBV20-1 combines with J gene TRBJ1-5; TRBD1 agrees at 9 bases. Germline values: CDR1 DFQATT, CDR2 SNEGSKA (reference sequence). J lost 4 bases, V lost 3 bases, and 1 base had no gene match. CDR3 length equals 13 residues. In DNA form, the CDR3 reads TGCAGTGCTAGCGGGACAGGGAATCAGCCCCAGCATTTT. Translated, it gives CSASGTGNQPQHF.

This clonotype was detected only a few times. The chain is built from TRBV6-1 and TRBJ2-6; D is unclear. The CDR3 is made up of 16 amino acids. Between the trimmed V and J ends, which lost 4 bases and 2 bases, there was a span of 12 bases. CDR1 is MNHNS and CDR2 is SASEGT in the germline V gene. CDR3 nucleotides: TGTGCCAGCAGTGTTAAGGTTCGTCCTGGGGCCAACGTCCTGACTTTC. This gives the protein CASSVKVRPGANVLTF.

A single count supports this clonotype. The rearrangement links TRBV29-1 to TRBJ1-2, with D uncertain. With 7 bases removed from V and 4 bases from J, the gap between germline ends came to 16 bases. The V gene's germline CDR1 is SQVTM and CDR2 ANQGSEA. The CDR3 is 13 amino acids. Written as DNA, the CDR3 is TGCAGCGGCGCTCAAGGTAGTGGCTATGGCTACACCTTC. It encodes CSGAQGSGYGYTF. Combining the CDR3 with reference TRBV29-1 and TRBJ1-2 gives the whole variable domain SAVISQKPSRDICQRGTSLTIQCQVDSQVTMMFWYRQQPGQSLTLIATANQGSEATYESGFVIDKFPISRPNLTFSTLTVSNMSPEDSSIYLCSGAQGSGYGYTFGSGTRLTVV.

The genes are TRBV10-3 and TRBJ2-5; D not certain. Germline V lookup: CDR1 ENHRY, CDR2 SYGVKD. V was shortened by 0 bases and J by 1 base, with 6 bases between the two germline ends. The CDR3 consists of 14 residues. The chain's CDR3 is CAISESSTQETQYF. DNA of the CDR3: TGTGCCATCAGTGAGTCCAGTACCCAAGAGACCCAGTACTTC.

V and J are TRBV12-3 or TRBV12-4 and TRBJ1-4; possible D gene TRBD1, 6 bases. There are 14 residues in the CDR3. Trimming removed 3 bases at V and 8 bases at J, with 13 bases between. CDR3 loop: CASSFSGGEEKLFF. CDR3 nucleotides: TGTGCCAGCAGTTTTTCGGGGGGCGAGGAAAAACTGTTTTTT.

The chain combines TRBV29-1 with TRBJ1-1, with D maybe TRBD1 (6 bases). V was trimmed by 5 bases and J by 3 bases, leaving 22 bases between them. Germline V lookup: CDR1 SQVTM, CDR2 ANQGSEA. The CDR3 runs 16 residues. In DNA form, the CDR3 reads TGCAGCGTTAAGAAACTACAGGGAATCGGCTACACTGAAGCTTTCTTT. This codes for CSVKKLQGIGYTEAFF.

The rearrangement uses TRBV10-3 and TRBJ1-4, with 9 positions matching TRBD1. Per germline, CDR1 ENHRY and CDR2 SYGVKD. The V gene end was trimmed by 0 bases and the J gene end by 8 bases; junction bases not matched to a gene: 4. The CDR3 is 15 residues long. Here the CDR3 reads CAISESNRGREKLFF. The CDR3, as DNA: TGTGCCATCAGTGAGTCGAACAGGGGGCGAGAAAAACTGTTTTTT.

This chain links TRBV7-6 with TRBJ1-3; maybe TRBD1 (5 bases). V lost 2 bases and J lost 1, with 12 bases in between. The CDR3 spans 16 residues. Germline CDR1 is SGHVS and CDR2 is FNYEAQ. CDR3 nucleotides: TGTGCCAGCAGCTTATTAGGGGCCCTTTCTGGAAACACCATATATTTT. This gives the protein CASSLLGALSGNTIYF.